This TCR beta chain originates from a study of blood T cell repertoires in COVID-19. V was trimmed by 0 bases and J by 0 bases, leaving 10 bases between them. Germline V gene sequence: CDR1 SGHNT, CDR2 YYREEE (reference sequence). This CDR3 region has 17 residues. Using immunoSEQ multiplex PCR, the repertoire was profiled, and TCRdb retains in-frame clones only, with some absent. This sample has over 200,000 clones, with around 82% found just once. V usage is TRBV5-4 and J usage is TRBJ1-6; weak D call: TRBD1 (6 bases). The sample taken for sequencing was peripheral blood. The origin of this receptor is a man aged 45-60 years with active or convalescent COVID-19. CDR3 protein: CASSLVQGPSYNSPLHF. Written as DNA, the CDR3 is TGTGCCAGCAGCTTGGTACAGGGTCCCTCCTATAATTCACCCCTCCACTTT.